This is a list of T cell receptor beta chains from one sample in a study of blood T cell repertoires in COVID-19. TCRdb's copy holds only in-frame clones and misses some; the assay was immunoSEQ multiplex PCR. The table lists 200,000 or so clones, just over 85% of them singletons. The sequenced sample consisted of peripheral blood. Receptor source: a man aged 50 or older with acute or convalescent COVID-19. Each CDR3 is given with its conserved first and last residue. D genes are given only for firm matches. Some rows have no size entry. The others give once, few or many, or a class for an expanded clone.

>TRBJ2-2|-|-|TRBV11-2|15
CASSLMTDYTGELFF
TGTGCCAGCAGCTTAATGACAGATTACACCGGGGAGCTGTTTTTT
>TRBJ1-4|-|-|TRBV27|17
CASSLSGVGTGKIGLFF
TGTGCCAGCAGTTTATCCGGTGTCGGCACAGGGAAAATCGGGCTGTTTTTT
>TRBJ2-5|-|-|TRBV2|12
CASKTSWETQYF
TGTGCCAGCAAGACAAGTTGGGAGACCCAGTACTTC
>TRBJ2-7|-|TRBD2|TRBV6-5|15
CASSYYSGGADEQYF
TGTGCCAGCAGTTACTATAGCGGGGGGGCTGACGAGCAGTACTTC
>TRBJ2-3|-|TRBD2|TRBV6-5|15
CASRAGAGLTDTQYF
TGTGCCAGCAGAGCGGGGGCCGGGTTGACAGATACGCAGTATTTT
>TRBJ2-7|-|TRBD2|TRBV5-1|14
CASSFTGGLYEQYF
TGCGCCAGCAGCTTTACGGGGGGGCTTTACGAGCAGTACTTC
>TRBJ1-5|-|-|TRBV12-3/TRBV12-4|13
CASSPEGGQPQHF
TGTGCCAGCAGCCCGGAGGGCGGTCAGCCCCAGCATTTT
>TRBJ1-2|-|-|TRBV7-9|14
CASSPRTGFEGYTF
TGTGCCAGCAGCCCACGAACAGGGTTCGAGGGCTACACCTTC
>TRBJ1-4|-|TRBD1|TRBV5-1|15
CASTPGRGRNEKLFF
TGCGCCAGCACCCCGGGCAGGGGGCGTAATGAAAAACTGTTTTTT
>TRBJ1-4|-|TRBD1|TRBV19|15
CASRTWTGQNEKLFF
TGTGCCAGTAGGACCTGGACAGGACAAAATGAAAAACTGTTTTTT
>TRBJ2-7|-|-|TRBV5-1|14
CASSFGQSSYEQYF
TGCGCCAGCAGCTTTGGACAGTCCTCCTACGAGCAGTACTTC
>TRBJ2-1|-|-|TRBV5-1|13
CASSLGGLNEQFF
TGCGCCAGCAGCTTGGGGGGACTCAATGAGCAGTTCTTC
>TRBJ2-2|-|TRBD2|TRBV15|20
CATSRDLGTSGGLNTGELFF
TGTGCCACCAGCAGAGATCTGGGGACTAGCGGGGGCCTGAACACCGGGGAGCTGTTTTTT
>TRBJ1-2|few|TRBD1|TRBV7-3|14
CASSPGQGNGGYTF
TGTGCCAGCAGCCCGGGACAGGGGAACGGCGGCTACACCTTC
>TRBJ1-1|-|-|TRBV5-1|12
CASSLNGGEAFF
TGCGCCAGCAGCTTGAATGGAGGTGAAGCTTTCTTT
>TRBJ2-2|-|TRBD2|TRBV7-2|16
CASSPGLAGVTGELFF
TGTGCCAGCAGCCCTGGACTAGCGGGGGTTACCGGGGAGCTGTTTTTT
>TRBJ1-2|-|-|TRBV18|12
CASSRDNYGYTF
TGTGCCAGCTCACGAGATAACTATGGCTACACCTTC
>TRBJ1-4|-|TRBD1|TRBV18|14
CASSRTGGNEKLFF
TGTGCCAGCTCTCGCACAGGGGGGAATGAAAAACTGTTTTTT
>TRBJ1-6|few|-|TRBV18|14
CASSPAVANSPLHF
TGTGCCAGCTCACCAGCAGTGGCTAATTCACCCCTCCACTTT
>TRBJ1-1|few|TRBD1|TRBV6-5|15
CASSYRVDRETEAFF
TGTGCCAGCAGTTACAGAGTCGACAGGGAGACTGAAGCTTTCTTT
>TRBJ2-3|-|TRBD2|TRBV15|15
CATRTSGGRPDTQYF
TGTGCCACCAGGACTAGCGGGGGAAGACCAGATACGCAGTATTTT
>TRBJ1-2|-|-|TRBV4-1|13
CASSTGGADGYTF
TGCGCCAGCAGCACCGGGGGGGCGGACGGCTACACCTTC